The T cell receptor beta chain described here comes from a study of shared clonotypes between healthy human individuals. The CDR3 totals 14 residues. Germline-derived CDR1 and CDR2 are SGDLS and YYNGEE. Between the trimmed V and J ends, which lost 0 bases and 7 bases, there was a span of 13 bases. TCRdb's copy holds only in-frame clones and misses some; the assay was immunoSEQ multiplex PCR. The repertoire holds about 590,000 clones, 95% to 96% seen once, with about 0.11% in the top ten. CD8 cells regarded as naive lacked CD45RO, were positively chosen for CCR7, and omitted terminally differentiated effector memory CD45RA+ cells.

The chain employs TRBV9 and TRBJ1-2; tentative D call: TRBD1 (5 bases). Sequenced material: naive CD8+ T cells sorted from blood. The TCR comes from a woman aged 30 to 39 in good health. The CDR3 DNA follows: TGTGCCAGCAGCGTAGGAAGGGGATCGGCTGGCTACACCTTC. This translates into CASSVGRGSAGYTF. Variable domain in full (rest from reference TRBV9 and TRBJ1-2): DSGVTQTPKHLITATGQRVTLRCSPRSGDLSVYWYQQSLDQGLQFLIQYYNGEERAKGNILERFSAQQFPDLHSELNLSSLELGDSALYFCASSVGRGSAGYTFGSGTRLTVV.